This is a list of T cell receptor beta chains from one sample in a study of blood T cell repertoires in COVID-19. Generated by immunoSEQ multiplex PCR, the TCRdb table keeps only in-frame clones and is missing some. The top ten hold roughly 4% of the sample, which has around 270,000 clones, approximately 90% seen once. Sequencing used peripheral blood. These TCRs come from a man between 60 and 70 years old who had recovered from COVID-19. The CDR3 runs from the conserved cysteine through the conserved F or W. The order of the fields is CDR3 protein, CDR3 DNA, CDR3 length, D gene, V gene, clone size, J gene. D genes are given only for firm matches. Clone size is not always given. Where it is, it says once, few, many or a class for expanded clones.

CASSEIANTEAFF	TGTGCCAGCAGTGAGATAGCCAACACTGAAGCTTTCTTT	13	.	TRBV2	.	TRBJ1-1
CATSDLGGSYEQYF	TGTGCCACCAGTGATTTGGGCGGTTCCTACGAGCAGTACTTC	14	.	TRBV24-1	.	TRBJ2-7
CASSLSTAYGYTF	TGTGCCAGCAGCTTGAGTACAGCCTATGGCTACACCTTC	13	.	TRBV5-4	.	TRBJ1-2
CASSSNRDSNVLTF	TGCGCCAGCAGCTCAAACCGGGACAGCAACGTCCTGACTTTC	14	TRBD1	TRBV5-1	.	TRBJ2-6
CASSLDLAGHFYEQYF	TGTGCCAGCAGCTTAGATTTGGCTGGACACTTCTACGAGCAGTACTTC	16	.	TRBV11-2	.	TRBJ2-7
CASSQTAGNTIYF	TGCGCCAGCAGCCAGACTGCGGGAAACACCATATATTTT	13	.	TRBV5-1	.	TRBJ1-3
CASSANQGNTGELFF	TGTGCCAGCAGTGCCAATCAGGGGAACACCGGGGAGCTGTTTTTT	15	.	TRBV6-4	few	TRBJ2-2
CAWSGRQSEKLFF	TGTGCCTGGAGTGGCCGACAGAGCGAAAAACTGTTTTTT	13	.	TRBV30	.	TRBJ1-4
CAWSGGQGLGYTF	TGTGCCTGGAGTGGAGGACAGGGTTTAGGCTACACCTTC	13	TRBD1	TRBV30	.	TRBJ1-2
CASSPTGQGNNSPLHF	TGTGCCAGCAGCCCGACTGGACAGGGGAATAATTCACCCCTCCACTTT	16	TRBD1	TRBV7-6	.	TRBJ1-6
CASTVGDRGLVNEQFF	TGTGCCAGCACCGTTGGGGACAGGGGGCTCGTCAATGAGCAGTTCTTC	16	TRBD1	TRBV9	.	TRBJ2-1
CASRGQGLGYTF	TGTGCCAGCAGGGGACAGGGATTAGGCTACACCTTC	12	TRBD1	TRBV5-6	once	TRBJ1-2
CASSLGAATEGYTF	TGTGCCAGCAGCTTGGGAGCTGCTACCGAGGGCTACACCTTC	14	.	TRBV7-2	.	TRBJ1-2
CSASGGLVGSQETQYF	TGCAGTGCTAGTGGGGGACTAGTAGGTTCCCAAGAGACCCAGTACTTC	16	TRBD2	TRBV20-1	.	TRBJ2-5
CASGLGAVYEQYF	TGTGCTAGTGGTTTGGGGGCCGTCTACGAGCAGTACTTC	13	.	TRBV12-5	.	TRBJ2-7
CASGLDSNQPQHF	TGTGCCAGCGGACTCGATAGCAATCAGCCCCAGCATTTT	13	.	TRBV6-5	.	TRBJ1-5
CASSLGQYTEAFF	TGTGCCAGCTCCCTGGGACAGTACACTGAAGCTTTCTTT	13	TRBD1	TRBV18	.	TRBJ1-1
CASGPGQRYEQYF	TGCGCCAGCGGCCCGGGACAGAGATACGAGCAGTACTTC	13	TRBD1	TRBV10-1	.	TRBJ2-7
CASSLLAGGLGNEQFF	TGTGCCAGCAGCTTGCTAGCGGGGGGGCTGGGCAATGAGCAGTTCTTC	16	TRBD2	TRBV11-2	.	TRBJ2-1
CASSPTLPNSPLHF	TGCGCCAGCAGCCCGACACTTCCCAATTCACCCCTCCACTTT	14	.	TRBV5-1	.	TRBJ1-6
CATSDFRGRASNQPQHF	TGTGCCACCAGTGATTTCAGGGGACGAGCGAGCAATCAGCCCCAGCATTTT	17	.	TRBV24-1	.	TRBJ1-5
CASSPPSGNEQFF	TGTGCCAGCAGTCCCCCTAGCGGGAATGAGCAGTTCTTC	13	TRBD2	TRBV5-7	.	TRBJ2-1
CASSPGQSTGELFF	TGTGCCAGCAGCCCGGGACAGAGCACCGGGGAGCTGTTTTTT	14	TRBD1	TRBV7-2	.	TRBJ2-2
CASRGQNTEAFF	TGTGCCAGCAGGGGACAGAACACTGAAGCTTTCTTT	12	.	TRBV12-3/TRBV12-4	.	TRBJ1-1
CSASGGGFSHEQFF	TGCAGTGCTAGTGGGGGGGGCTTTTCCCATGAGCAGTTCTTC	14	.	TRBV20-1	.	TRBJ2-1
CASSPRQTWNTGELFF	TGTGCCAGCAGCCCTAGACAGACCTGGAACACCGGGGAGCTGTTTTTT	16	.	TRBV7-3	.	TRBJ2-2